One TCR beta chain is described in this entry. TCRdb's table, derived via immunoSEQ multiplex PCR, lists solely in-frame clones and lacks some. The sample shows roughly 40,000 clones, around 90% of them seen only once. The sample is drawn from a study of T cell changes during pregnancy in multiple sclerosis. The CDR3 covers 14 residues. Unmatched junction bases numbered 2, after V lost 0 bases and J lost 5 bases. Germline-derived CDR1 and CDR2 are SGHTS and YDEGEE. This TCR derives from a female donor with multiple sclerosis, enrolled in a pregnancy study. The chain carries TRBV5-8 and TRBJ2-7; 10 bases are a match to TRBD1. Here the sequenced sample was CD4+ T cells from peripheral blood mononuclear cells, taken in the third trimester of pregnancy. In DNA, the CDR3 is TGTGCCAGCAGCTTGGGACAGGGGGCCGACGAGCAGTACTTC. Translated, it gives CASSLGQGADEQYF.